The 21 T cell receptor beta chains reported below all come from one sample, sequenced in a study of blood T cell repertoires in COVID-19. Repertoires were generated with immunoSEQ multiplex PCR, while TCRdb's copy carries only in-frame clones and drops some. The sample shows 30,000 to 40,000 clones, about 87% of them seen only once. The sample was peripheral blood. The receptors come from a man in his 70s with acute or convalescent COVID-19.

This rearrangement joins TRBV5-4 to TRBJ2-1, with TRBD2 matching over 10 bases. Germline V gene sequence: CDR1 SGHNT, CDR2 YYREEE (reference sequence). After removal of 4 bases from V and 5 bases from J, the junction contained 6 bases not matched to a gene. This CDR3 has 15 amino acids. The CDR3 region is CASSARTSGHNEQFF. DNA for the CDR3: TGTGCCAGCAGCGCGAGGACTAGCGGACACAATGAGCAGTTCTTC.

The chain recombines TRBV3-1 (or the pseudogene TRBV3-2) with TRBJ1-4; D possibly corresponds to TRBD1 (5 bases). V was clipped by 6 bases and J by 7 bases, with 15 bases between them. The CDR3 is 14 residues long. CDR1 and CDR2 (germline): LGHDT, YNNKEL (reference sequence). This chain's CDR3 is CASSPGTTGEKLFF. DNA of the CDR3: TGTGCCAGCAGTCCCGGGACTACGGGTGAAAAACTGTTTTTT.

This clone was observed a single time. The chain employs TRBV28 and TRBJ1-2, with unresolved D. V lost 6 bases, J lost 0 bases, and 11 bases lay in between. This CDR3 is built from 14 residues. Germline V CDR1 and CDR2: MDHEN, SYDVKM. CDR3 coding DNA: TGTGCCAGCAGGTTGAGTCAAACTAACTATGGCTACACCTTC. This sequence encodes CASRLSQTNYGYTF.

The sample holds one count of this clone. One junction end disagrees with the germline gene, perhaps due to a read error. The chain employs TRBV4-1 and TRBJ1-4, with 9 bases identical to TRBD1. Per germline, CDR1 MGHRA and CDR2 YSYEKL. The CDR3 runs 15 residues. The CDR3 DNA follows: TGCGCCAGCAGCAAAGACGGGACAGGGAGTGAAAAACTGTTTTTT. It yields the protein CASSKDGTGSEKLFF.

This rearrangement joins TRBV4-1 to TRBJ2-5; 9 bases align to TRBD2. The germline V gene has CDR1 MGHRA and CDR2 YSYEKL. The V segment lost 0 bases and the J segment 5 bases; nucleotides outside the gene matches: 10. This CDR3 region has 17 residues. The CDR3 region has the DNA TGCGCCAGCAGCCAAGAAGGAGTAGCGGGAGAGTCGGAGACCCAGTACTTC. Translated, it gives CASSQEGVAGESETQYF.

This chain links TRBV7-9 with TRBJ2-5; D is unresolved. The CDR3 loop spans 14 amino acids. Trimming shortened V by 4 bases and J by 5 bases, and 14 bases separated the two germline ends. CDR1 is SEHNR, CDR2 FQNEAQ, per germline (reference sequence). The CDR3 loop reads CASSSTGSRETQYF. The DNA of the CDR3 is TGTGCCAGCAGCTCTACCGGGTCTAGGGAGACCCAGTACTTC.

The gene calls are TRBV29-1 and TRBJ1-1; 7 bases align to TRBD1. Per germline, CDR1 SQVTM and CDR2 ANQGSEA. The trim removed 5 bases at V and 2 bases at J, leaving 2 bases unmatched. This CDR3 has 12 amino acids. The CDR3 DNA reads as TGCAGCGTTCGACAGGGAAACACTGAAGCTTTCTTT. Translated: CSVRQGNTEAFF.

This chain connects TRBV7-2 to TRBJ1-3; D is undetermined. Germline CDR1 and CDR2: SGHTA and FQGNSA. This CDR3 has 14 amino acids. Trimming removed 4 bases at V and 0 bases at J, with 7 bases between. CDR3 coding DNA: TGTGCCAGCAGCTCCCAGCGCTCTGGAAACACCATATATTTT. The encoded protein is CASSSQRSGNTIYF.

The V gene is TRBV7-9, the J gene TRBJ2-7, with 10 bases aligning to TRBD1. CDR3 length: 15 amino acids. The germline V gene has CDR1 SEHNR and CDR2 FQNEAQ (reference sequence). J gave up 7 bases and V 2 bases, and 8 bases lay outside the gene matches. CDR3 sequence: CASSLSEGQGWEQYF. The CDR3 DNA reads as TGTGCCAGCAGCTTATCCGAGGGACAGGGGTGGGAGCAGTACTTC.

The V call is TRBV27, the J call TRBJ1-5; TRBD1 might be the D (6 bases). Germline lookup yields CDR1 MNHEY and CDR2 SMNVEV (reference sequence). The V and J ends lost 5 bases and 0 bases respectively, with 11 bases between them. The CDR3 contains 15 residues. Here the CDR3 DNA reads TGTGCCAGCAGTCGACAGGCTTATAGCAATCAGCCCCAGCATTTT. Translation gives CASSRQAYSNQPQHF.

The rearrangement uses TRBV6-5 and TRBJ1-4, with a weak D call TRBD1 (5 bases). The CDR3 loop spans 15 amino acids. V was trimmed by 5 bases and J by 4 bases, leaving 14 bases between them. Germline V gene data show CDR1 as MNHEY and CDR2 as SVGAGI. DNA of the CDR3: TGTGCCAGCAGTCCCACATCGACAGTTAATGAAAAACTGTTTTTT. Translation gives CASSPTSTVNEKLFF.

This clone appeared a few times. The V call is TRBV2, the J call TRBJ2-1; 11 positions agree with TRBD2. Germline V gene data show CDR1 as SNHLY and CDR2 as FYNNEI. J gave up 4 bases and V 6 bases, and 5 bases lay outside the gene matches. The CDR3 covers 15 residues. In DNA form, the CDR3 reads TGTGCCAGCAGACCCGGGACTAGCGGATACAATGAGCAGTTCTTC. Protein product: CASRPGTSGYNEQFF.

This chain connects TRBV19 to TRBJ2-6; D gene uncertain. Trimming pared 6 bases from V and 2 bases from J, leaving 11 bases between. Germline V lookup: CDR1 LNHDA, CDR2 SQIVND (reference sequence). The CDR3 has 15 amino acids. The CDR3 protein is CASSSVEAGANVLTF. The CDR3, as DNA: TGTGCCAGTAGCTCGGTTGAGGCTGGGGCCAACGTCCTGACTTTC.

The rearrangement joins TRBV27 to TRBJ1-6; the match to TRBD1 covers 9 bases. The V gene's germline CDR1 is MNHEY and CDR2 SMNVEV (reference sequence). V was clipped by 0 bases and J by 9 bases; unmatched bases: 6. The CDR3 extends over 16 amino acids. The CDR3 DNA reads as TGTGCCAGCAGTTTATCGGGACAGGGCCTAGGTTCACCCCTCCACTTT. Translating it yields CASSLSGQGLGSPLHF.

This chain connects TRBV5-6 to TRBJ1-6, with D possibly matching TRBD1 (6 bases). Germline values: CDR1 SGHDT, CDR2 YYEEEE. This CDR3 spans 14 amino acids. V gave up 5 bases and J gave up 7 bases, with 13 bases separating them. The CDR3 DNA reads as TGTGCCAGCAGTAGCCAGGGGTTCAATTCACCCCTCCACTTT. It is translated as CASSSQGFNSPLHF.

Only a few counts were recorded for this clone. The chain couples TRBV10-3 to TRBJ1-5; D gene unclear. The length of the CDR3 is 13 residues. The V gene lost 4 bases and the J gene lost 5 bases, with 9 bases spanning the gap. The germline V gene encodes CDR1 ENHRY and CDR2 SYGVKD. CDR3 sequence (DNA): TGTGCCATCAGTGGAGCCGGGGATCAGCCCCAGCATTTT. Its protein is CAISGAGDQPQHF.

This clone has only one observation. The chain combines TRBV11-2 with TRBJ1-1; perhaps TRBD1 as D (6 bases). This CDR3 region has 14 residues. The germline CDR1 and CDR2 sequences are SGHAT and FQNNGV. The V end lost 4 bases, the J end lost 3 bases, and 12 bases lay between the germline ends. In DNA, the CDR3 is TGTGCCAGCAGCTCCCAAGGGGGGGACACTGAAGCTTTCTTT. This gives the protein CASSSQGGDTEAFF.

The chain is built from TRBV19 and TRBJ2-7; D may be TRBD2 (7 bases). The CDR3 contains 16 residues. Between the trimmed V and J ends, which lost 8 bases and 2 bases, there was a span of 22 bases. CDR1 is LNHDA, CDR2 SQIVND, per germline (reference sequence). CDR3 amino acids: CASPARGAPRPYEQYF. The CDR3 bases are TGTGCCAGTCCCGCCCGGGGGGCTCCGAGGCCCTACGAGCAGTACTTC.

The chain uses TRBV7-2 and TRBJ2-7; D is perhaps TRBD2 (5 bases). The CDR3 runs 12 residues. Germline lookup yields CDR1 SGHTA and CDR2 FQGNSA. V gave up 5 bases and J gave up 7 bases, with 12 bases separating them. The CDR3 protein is CASSNYPGEQYF. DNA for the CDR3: TGTGCCAGCAGCAACTATCCGGGGGAGCAGTACTTC.

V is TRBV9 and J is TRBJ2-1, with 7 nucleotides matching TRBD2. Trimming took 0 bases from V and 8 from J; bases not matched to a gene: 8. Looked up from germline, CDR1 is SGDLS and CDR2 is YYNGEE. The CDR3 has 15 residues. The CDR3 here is CASSVEEGGTYEQFF. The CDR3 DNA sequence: TGTGCCAGCAGCGTAGAGGAGGGAGGGACGTATGAGCAGTTCTTC.

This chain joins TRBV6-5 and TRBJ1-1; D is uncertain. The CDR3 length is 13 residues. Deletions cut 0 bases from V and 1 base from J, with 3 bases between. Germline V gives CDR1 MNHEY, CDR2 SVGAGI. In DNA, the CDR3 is TGTGCCAGCAGTTACTCCCAGAACACTGAAGCTTTCTTT. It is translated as CASSYSQNTEAFF.